Below, one TCR beta chain is given with its context. The sample belongs to a study of beta chain features in type 1 diabetes. The study reverse transcribed the entire isolated RNA, so it sequenced expressed TCRB transcripts. Naive, central memory and regulatory T cell samples produced a mean of approximately 3.5 million reads. Assay: immunoSEQ multiplex PCR; the TCRdb copy retains only in-frame clones and omits some. This table holds about 620,000 clones, roughly a sixth found once. This receptor was taken from a man younger than 30 in good health. The sample taken for sequencing was naive CD4+ T cells from blood.

The CDR3 nucleotides read TGTGCCAGCAGCCCACTCTTGTCACGGCAGTACTTC. Amino acids: CASSPLLSRQYF. The chain employs TRBV14 and TRBJ2-7; no definite D call. The germline CDR1 and CDR2 sequences are SGHDN and FVKESK. The CDR3 is 12 residues long. The germline V and J ends were trimmed by 4 bases and 9 bases, with 13 bases remaining between them.